What follows are 28 T cell receptor beta chains derived from one specimen sequenced in a study of Graves' ophthalmopathy and Graves' hyperthyroidism. Transcripts of RNA were the source for amplifying TCR beta CDR3 regions. First-round RT-PCR used HTBI primers; second-round multiplex PCR followed. TCRdb re-called the multiplex PCR reads with MiXCR, one entry per CDR3 protein. Of some 370,000 distinct CDR3 sequences listed, 17% are singletons. The sequencing sample was made of peripheral blood. These receptors were taken from an adult woman with stable Graves' hyperthyroidism.

The rearrangement uses TRBV6-5 and TRBJ1-2; tentative D call: TRBD1 (6 bases). Germline assignment: CDR1 MNHEY and CDR2 SVGAGI. Deletions cut 2 bases from V and 7 bases from J, with 11 bases between. The CDR3 totals 13 residues. CDR3: CASSYGGARGYTF. The CDR3 DNA sequence: TGTGCCAGCAGTTACGGGGGGGCTCGTGGCTACACCTTC.

The genes are TRBV11-3 and TRBJ2-2; a weak D match, TRBD1 (6 bases). The CDR3 covers 14 residues. Looked up from germline, CDR1 is SGHNT and CDR2 is YENEEA. V lost 6 bases and J 4 bases, leaving 12 bases between the germline ends. The CDR3 DNA follows: TGTGCCAGCAGTACAGGGTCGAGCACCGGGGAGCTGTTTTTT. Protein: CASSTGSSTGELFF.

As regards this clonotype: A much larger clone is a single base away; this may be a read error. The rearrangement links TRBV28 to TRBJ1-5; 8 bases are a match to TRBD1. The CDR3 is 14 amino acids. The V segment lost 7 bases and the J segment 9 bases; nucleotides outside the gene matches: 11. CDR1 and CDR2 (germline): MDHEN, SYDVKM. The CDR3 coding sequence is TGTGCCAGCACCGACAGGGGTGGGATTCGGCCCCAGCATTTT. Amino acids: CASTDRGGIRPQHF.

This clonotype was seen more than once but under ten times. This chain links TRBV18 with TRBJ1-1; TRBD1 agrees at 8 bases. Germline values: CDR1 KGHSH, CDR2 LQKENI. Unmatched junction bases numbered 7, after V lost 2 bases and J lost 5 bases. The CDR3 spans 15 residues. CDR3 amino acids: CASSPRTGSVTEAFF. The DNA for the CDR3 is TGTGCCAGCTCACCAAGGACAGGGAGTGTGACTGAAGCTTTCTTT.

This clonotype has a count of ten or more. The chain is built from TRBV6-5 and TRBJ1-5; D ambiguous. Trimming took 2 bases from V and 6 from J, leaving 14 bases between them. CDR1 and CDR2 from the germline V gene are MNHEY and SVGAGI. CDR3 size: 15 residues. CDR3 residues: CASSYGSPSGQPQHF. The CDR3 nucleotides read TGTGCCAGCAGTTACGGCAGCCCCTCCGGTCAGCCCCAGCATTTT.

The table lists this clonotype with many counts. At one end, the junction sequence differs from germline, possibly due to a read error. The chain joins TRBV2 to TRBJ2-5; 7 positions agree with TRBD1. Germline CDR1 and CDR2: SNHLY and FYNNEI. This CDR3 has 10 amino acids. The CDR3 DNA follows: TGTGCCAGCAGTTTAACAGGGGTCTCCTTC. Translated: CASSLTGVSF.

This clonotype was counted many times. The J gene is TRBJ2-7, the V gene TRBV5-1; TRBD1 agrees at 8 bases. CDR1 and CDR2 (germline): SGHRS, YFSETQ. The CDR3 contains 14 residues. Trimming cost V 5 bases and J 2 bases; bases outside gene matches: 6. In nucleotides, the CDR3 is TGCGCCAGCAGGTTCGGACAGGGACCCTACGAGCAGTACTTC. Translation: CASRFGQGPYEQYF.

This clonotype appeared many times. This chain uses TRBV4-1 with TRBJ2-5, with D unresolved. The germline CDR1 and CDR2 sequences are MGHRA and YSYEKL. The ends were cut back, 0 bases at V and 13 bases at J, with 18 bases in the middle. The CDR3 has 14 amino acids. CDR3 bases: TGCGCCAGCAGCCAAGAGCCTAGTCGACCACCCCCGTACTTC. Translation gives CASSQEPSRPPPYF.

Ten or more counts support this clonotype. The chain carries TRBV28 and TRBJ2-7, with 10 bases lining up with TRBD1. J was trimmed by 6 bases and V by 5 bases; bases with no gene match: 10. The CDR3 loop spans 15 amino acids. CDR1 MDHEN and CDR2 SYDVKM come from the germline V gene. The CDR3 is CASSPGQGVGGEQYF. The CDR3 DNA reads as TGTGCCAGCAGTCCAGGACAGGGGGTGGGAGGCGAGCAGTACTTC. The full variable domain, with the rest looked up from reference TRBV28 and TRBJ2-7, is DVKVTQSSRYLVKRTGEKVFLECVQDMDHENMFWYRQDPGLGLRLIYFSYDVKMKEKGDIPEGYSVSREKKERFSLILESASTNQTSMYLCASSPGQGVGGEQYFGPGTRLTVT.

This clonotype was seen ten or more times. V is TRBV19 and J is TRBJ1-3, with a weak D call TRBD1 (5 bases). Trimming pared 7 bases from V and 3 bases from J, leaving 13 bases between. This CDR3 region has 14 residues. Germline-derived CDR1 and CDR2 are LNHDA and SQIVND (reference sequence). DNA of the CDR3: TGTGCCAGTACCGACTCAGGGTTTGGAAACACCATATATTTT. Amino acid sequence: CASTDSGFGNTIYF.

This clonotype was seen ten or more times. The chain joins TRBV6-1 to TRBJ2-7, with D tentatively TRBD2 (5 bases). CDR1 is MNHNS, CDR2 SASEGT, per germline. This CDR3 is 13 amino acids long. V was cut by 0 bases and J by 11 bases, with 14 bases left in between. As DNA, the CDR3 is TGTGCCAGCAGTGAAGCGTGGTCCCGAGGGAAGTACTTC. Translated: CASSEAWSRGKYF.

This clonotype was seen only a few times. The genes are TRBV20-1 and TRBJ1-2, with D possibly TRBD1 on 5 matching bases. Per germline, CDR1 DFQATT and CDR2 SNEGSKA (reference sequence). V was clipped by 5 bases and J by 8 bases, with 21 bases between them. CDR3 length: 14 amino acids. The CDR3 nucleotides read TGCAGTGCTGAACCGGGACTCCCCTGGGGAGGCTACACCTTC. This encodes CSAEPGLPWGGYTF.

Points on this clonotype: The conserved closing phenylalanine or tryptophan is absent in this CDR3, likely reflecting a read error. The chain carries TRBV4-1 and TRBJ1-2, with TRBD1 identical over 9 bases. J lost 4 bases, V lost 3 bases, and 9 bases had no gene match. From germline, CDR1 is MGHRA and CDR2 YSYEKL. The CDR3 spans 16 residues. Here the CDR3 reads CASSQTPGQGSYGYTV. The CDR3, as DNA: TGCGCCAGCAGCCAGACCCCGGGACAGGGCTCCTATGGCTACACCGTC.

This clonotype was picked up a small number of times. At one of its ends the junction is not consistent with the germline gene, which may arise from a read error. The chain couples TRBV2 to TRBJ2-2; TRBD1 is a possible D gene (6 bases). The CDR3 is 16 residues long. The germline V gene encodes CDR1 SNHLY and CDR2 FYNNEI. CDR3 nucleotide sequence: TGTGCCAGCAGTGAATGGGGGCATGGAGACACCCGGGAGCTGTTTTTT. Residues: CASSEWGHGDTRELFF. The whole variable domain, remainder taken from reference TRBV2 and TRBJ2-2, is EPEVTQTPSHQVTQMGQEVILRCVPISNHLYFYWYRQILGQKVEFLVSFYNNEISEKSEIFDDQFSVERPDGSNFTLKIRSTKLEDSAMYFCASSEWGHGDTRELFFGEGSRLTVL.

The J gene is TRBJ2-2, the V gene TRBV19; 11 bases match TRBD1. CDR1 is LNHDA and CDR2 is SQIVND in the germline V gene (reference sequence). The junction had 3 bases not matched to a gene; V was cut back by 6 bases and J by 0 bases. There are 16 residues in the CDR3. The CDR3: CASSAGQGANTGELFF. CDR3 DNA: TGTGCCAGTAGCGCGGGACAGGGGGCGAACACCGGGGAGCTGTTTTTT. Full variable domain (outside the CDR3, taken from reference TRBV19 and TRBJ2-2): DGGITQSPKYLFRKEGQNVTLSCEQNLNHDAMYWYRQDPGQGLRLIYYSQIVNDFQKGDIAEGYSVSREKKESFPLTVTSAQKNPTAFYLCASSAGQGANTGELFFGEGSRLTVL.

Many counts were recorded for this clonotype. This chain connects TRBV12-5 to TRBJ2-7; D not certain. The germline V gene encodes CDR1 LGHNT and CDR2 FRNRAP. There are 12 residues in the CDR3. V dropped 5 bases and J dropped 3 bases, with 8 bases sitting between them. The CDR3 reads CASGHDGYEQYF. The DNA for the CDR3 is TGTGCTAGTGGTCACGACGGCTACGAGCAGTACTTC.

Ten or more counts support this clonotype. This chain joins TRBV20-1 and TRBJ2-7, with 10 bases matching TRBD2. Germline assignment: CDR1 DFQATT and CDR2 SNEGSKA (reference sequence). The J segment lost 5 bases and the V segment lost 3 bases, leaving 7 bases of the junction unmatched. The CDR3 runs to 14 residues. CDR3 protein: CSARTLAGVHEQYF. CDR3 nucleotide sequence: TGCAGTGCTAGGACCCTAGCGGGAGTCCACGAGCAGTACTTC.

This clonotype was observed many times. The genes are TRBV6-2 or TRBV6-3 and TRBJ2-7; perhaps TRBD1 as D (6 bases). This CDR3 has 15 amino acids. In germline, CDR1 is MNHEY, CDR2 SVGEGT. The V end was cut by 0 bases, the J end by 2 bases, with 11 bases between. Written as DNA, the CDR3 is TGTGCCAGCAGTTACTCGCAGGGACAAACCTACGAGCAGTACTTC. It translates to CASSYSQGQTYEQYF.

The V and J genes are TRBV11-1 and TRBJ2-7; TRBD1 agrees at 8 bases. Losses at the gene ends were 1 base for V and 1 base for J; bases not matched to a gene: 9. The CDR3 spans 17 residues. The germline V gene has CDR1 SGHAT and CDR2 FQDESV (reference sequence). CDR3 sequence reads: CASSLVGGNRGSYEQYF. The CDR3 DNA is TGTGCCAGCAGCTTAGTCGGGGGTAACAGGGGGTCCTACGAGCAGTACTTC.

This clonotype was seen more than once but under ten times. A much more abundant neighbour one base away suggests this may be a read error. This sequence joins TRBV7-2 and TRBJ2-4, with D perhaps matching TRBD1 (6 bases). CDR1 is SGHTA, CDR2 FQGNSA, per germline. The CDR3 loop spans 12 amino acids. The CDR3 bases are TGTGCCAGCAGCCCCTCTAGGGACATTAAGTACTTC. This codes for CASSPSRDIKYF. Combining the CDR3 with reference TRBV7-2 and TRBJ2-4 gives the whole variable domain GAGVSQSPSNKVTEKGKDVELRCDPISGHTALYWYRQSLGQGLEFLIYFQGNSAPDKSGLPSDRFSAERTGGSVSTLTIQRTQQEDSAVYLCASSPSRDIKYFGAGTRLSVL.

This clonotype has at least ten counts. The V call is TRBV20-1, the J call TRBJ2-5; no clear D gene. The CDR3 runs to 10 residues. The V end was cut by 3 bases, the J end by 6 bases, with 5 bases between. The V gene's germline CDR1 is DFQATT and CDR2 SNEGSKA (reference sequence). The CDR3 DNA is TGCAGTGCTAGTGGGCAGACCCAGTACTTC. Encoded protein: CSASGQTQYF.

In this sample, this clonotype turned up many times. J is TRBJ2-7 and V is TRBV28; D tentatively fits TRBD1 or TRBD2 (5 bases each). This CDR3 region has 14 residues. From germline, CDR1 is MDHEN and CDR2 SYDVKM. V shed 3 bases and J shed 2 bases, with 11 bases lying between them. DNA for the CDR3: TGTGCCAGCAGTTTGACAGCGGAGACCTACGAGCAGTACTTC. It codes for CASSLTAETYEQYF.

This clonotype was seen ten or more times. The chain uses TRBV19 and TRBJ2-4; D might be TRBD1 (6 bases). The V end lost 5 bases, the J end lost 3 bases, and 20 bases lay between the germline ends. The CDR3 contains 17 residues. Germline CDR1 is LNHDA and CDR2 is SQIVND (reference sequence). CDR3 bases: TGTGCCAGTAGTTTATTCAACAGGGCTGGCGGCAAAAACATTCAGTACTTC. As protein: CASSLFNRAGGKNIQYF.

This clonotype showed up many times. The chain is built from TRBV28 and TRBJ2-7; D is uncertain. The germline CDR1 and CDR2 sequences are MDHEN and SYDVKM. The CDR3 runs 15 residues. The V end lost 8 bases, the J end lost 2 bases, and 19 bases lay between the germline ends. The CDR3 loop reads CASALDRTFPYEQYF. CDR3 nucleotides: TGTGCCAGCGCCTTAGACCGCACCTTTCCCTACGAGCAGTACTTC. The full variable domain, its missing parts supplied by reference TRBV28 and TRBJ2-7, is DVKVTQSSRYLVKRTGEKVFLECVQDMDHENMFWYRQDPGLGLRLIYFSYDVKMKEKGDIPEGYSVSREKKERFSLILESASTNQTSMYLCASALDRTFPYEQYFGPGTRLTVT.

This clonotype was found many times. This sequence joins TRBV10-2 and TRBJ2-5; 15 bases are a match to TRBD2. The CDR3 has 17 amino acids. CDR1 is WSHSY, CDR2 SAAADI, per germline. J lost 1 base, V lost 6 bases, and 6 bases had no gene match. CDR3 DNA: TGCGCCAGCAGCCCGGGACTAGCGGGAGGCTCCCAAGAGACCCAGTACTTC. Translated: CASSPGLAGGSQETQYF.

There are a few counts of this clonotype. The chain joins TRBV5-1 to TRBJ2-7, with TRBD2 identical over 9 bases. The CDR3 sequence is 14 residues long. V trimming: 5 bases; J trimming: 3 bases; junction bases outside the gene matches: 6. Germline lookup yields CDR1 SGHRS and CDR2 YFSETQ. CDR3 in DNA: TGCGCCAGCAGGCCGACTAGCGGCGACTACGAGCAGTACTTC. Protein: CASRPTSGDYEQYF. Looking up the rest from reference TRBV5-1 and TRBJ2-7 gives the full variable domain: KAGVTQTPRYLIKTRGQQVTLSCSPISGHRSVSWYQQTPGQGLQFLFEYFSETQRNKGNFPGRFSGRQFSNSRSEMNVSTLELGDSALYLCASRPTSGDYEQYFGPGTRLTVT.

In its sample, this clonotype was seen many times. This rearrangement joins TRBV2 to TRBJ1-5, with a possible D match to TRBD1 (6 bases). V was pared by 5 bases and J by 6 bases, with 8 bases between. Germline V gives CDR1 SNHLY, CDR2 FYNNEI. The CDR3 is 12 residues long. The CDR3 nucleotides read TGTGCCAGCAGTTGGGGGCGTCAGCCCCAGCATTTT. This translates into CASSWGRQPQHF.

This clonotype appeared many times. The chain links TRBV12-3 or TRBV12-4 to TRBJ2-7, with TRBD1 identical over 10 bases. Germline trimming cut 3 bases from V and 7 bases from J; bases unmatched to any gene: 3. The CDR3 contains 13 residues. CDR3 nucleotides: TGTGCCAGCAGTTTCGGGACAGGGGATGAGCAGTACTTC. Translating gives CASSFGTGDEQYF.